One and the same sample provided the 20 T cell receptor beta chains below, sequenced in a study of tumor and adjacent non-tumor tissue in lung cancer. The library came from three nested PCR rounds adapted from ARM-PCR protocols. Via MiXCR, TCRdb re-called the multiplex PCR reads, giving one row per CDR3 protein. Found here are nearly 50,000 distinct CDR3 sequences, around 67% of them singletons; the top ten hold roughly 30%. RNA was extracted from bulk tissue without any cell sorting. Distant lung tissue was collected more than 3 cm away from the tumor edge. The specimen was distant non-tumor lung tissue. The receptors stem from a woman in her 70s with non-small cell lung cancer.

With regard to this clonotype: One junction end disagrees with the germline gene, perhaps due to a read error. V is TRBV12-3 or TRBV12-4 and J is TRBJ2-7; TRBD2 matches at 11 bases. This CDR3 has 15 residues. The CDR3 sequence: CANNQNGLAGGEQYF. The DNA for the CDR3 is TGCGCCAACAACCAAAATGGCCTAGCGGGAGGCGAGCAGTACTTC.

CDR3: CASSLGLAATGELFF. The CDR3, as DNA: TGTGCCAGCAGCTTAGGGCTAGCGGCTACCGGGGAGCTGTTTTTT. This chain connects TRBV11-2 to TRBJ2-2; 7 nucleotides agree with TRBD2. The length of the CDR3 is 15 residues. Looked up from germline, CDR1 is SGHAT and CDR2 is FQNNGV. V shed 1 base and J 5 bases; nucleotides not matched to a gene: 4.

V and J are TRBV20-1 and TRBJ2-2; D is tentatively TRBD1 or TRBD2 (5 bases each). CDR3 length: 12 amino acids. Germline-derived CDR1 and CDR2 are DFQATT and SNEGSKA (reference sequence). The V end was cut by 3 bases, the J end by 4 bases, with 6 bases between. The CDR3 DNA sequence: TGCAGTGCTAGTGGGGGCACCGGGGAGCTGTTTTTT. This encodes CSASGGTGELFF.

This clonotype appeared a few times. A much more abundant neighbour one base away suggests this may be a read error. The conserved closing phenylalanine or tryptophan is absent in this CDR3, likely reflecting a read error. The rearrangement joins TRBV5-4 to TRBJ1-6, with D maybe TRBD1 (6 bases). The V gene's germline CDR1 is SGHNT and CDR2 YYREEE (reference sequence). The V and J ends lost 0 bases and 7 bases respectively, with 11 bases between them. The CDR3 is made up of 15 amino acids. The CDR3: CASSLEARGNSPLHS. The DNA for the CDR3 is TGTGCCAGCAGCTTGGAGGCCAGGGGAAATTCACCCCTCCACTCT.

The V call is TRBV11-1, the J call TRBJ2-7; D might be TRBD1 (5 bases). Matching the DNA end better, TRBJ2-1 makes the J call doubtful. The CDR3 has 16 residues. Looked up from germline, CDR1 is SGHAT and CDR2 is FQDESV (reference sequence). Here the CDR3 DNA reads TGTGCCAGCAGCTACGACTTAGGAACAGGTTCCTACAAGCAGTTCTTC. Its protein product is CASSYDLGTGSYKQFF.

This clonotype was recorded at least ten times. The genes are TRBV28 and TRBJ1-1, with 7 bases lining up with TRBD1. This CDR3 is built from 14 residues. Trimming took 6 bases from V and 0 from J; bases not matched to a gene: 4. Germline values: CDR1 MDHEN, CDR2 SYDVKM. The CDR3 reads CASSHRGLNTEAFF. CDR3 nucleotides: TGTGCCAGCAGCCACAGGGGATTGAACACTGAAGCTTTCTTT. Full variable domain (outside the CDR3, taken from reference TRBV28 and TRBJ1-1): DVKVTQSSRYLVKRTGEKVFLECVQDMDHENMFWYRQDPGLGLRLIYFSYDVKMKEKGDIPEGYSVSREKKERFSLILESASTNQTSMYLCASSHRGLNTEAFFGQGTRLTVV.

Points on this clonotype: The final CDR3 position lacks the conserved phenylalanine or tryptophan, pointing to a likely read error. The rearrangement joins TRBV6-1 to TRBJ1-3, with a possible D match to TRBD1 (5 bases). CDR3 length: 16 residues. Germline values: CDR1 MNHNS, CDR2 SASEGT. This CDR3 reads CASSEEYRQGGNAIYS. CDR3 in DNA: TGTGCCAGCAGTGAAGAGTACAGGCAAGGTGGAAACGCCATATATTCT.

Notes on this clonotype: A read error is possible here, since a much larger clone lies one base away. This chain links TRBV5-1 with TRBJ2-1, with D perhaps TRBD1 (6 bases). Germline CDR1 and CDR2: SGHRS and YFSETQ. The CDR3 extends over 14 amino acids. V was shortened by 6 bases and J by 6 bases, with 16 bases between the two germline ends. CDR3 protein: CASTGHEWGNEQFF. The DNA of the CDR3 is TGCGCCAGCACGGGACACGAATGGGGCAATGAGCAGTTCTTC.

As concerns this clonotype: The junction differs from germline at one of its ends, possibly a read error. The chain recombines TRBV10-2 with TRBJ1-1; D not certain. Germline V gene lookup returns CDR1 WSHSY and CDR2 SAAADI. This CDR3 contains 15 residues. The CDR3 nucleotides are TGCGCCAGCAGTGAGTGGAGCACTCTGAGTACTGTAGCTTTCTTT. It codes for CASSEWSTLSTVAFF.

Concerning this clonotype itself: A single base separates this from a much larger clone, so it may be a read error. The rearrangement links TRBV7-8 to TRBJ2-1; TRBD2 is a possible D gene (6 bases). The germline CDR1 and CDR2 sequences are SGHVS and FQNEAQ. The CDR3 runs 17 residues. The V end lost 5 bases, the J end lost 2 bases, and 19 bases lay between the germline ends. The CDR3 bases are TGTGCCAGCAGCGCGCGACTAGTGGGTAATCCCTACAATGAGCAGTTCTTC. It specifies CASSARLVGNPYNEQFF. Full variable domain (remainder filled in from reference TRBV7-8 and TRBJ2-1): GAGVSQSPRYKVAKRGQDVALRCDPISGHVSLFWYQQALGQGPEFLTYFQNEAQLDKSGLPSDRFFAERPEGSVSTLKIQRTQQEDSAVYLCASSARLVGNPYNEQFFGPGTRLTVL.

The rearrangement uses TRBV6-5 and TRBJ2-7; D assignment may be TRBD1 or TRBD2 (5 bases each). This CDR3 comprises 14 residues. Germline-derived CDR1 and CDR2 are MNHEY and SVGAGI. CDR3 coding DNA: TGTGGCAACAGTTCCGGGACCGCCTCCTACGAGCAGTACTTC. As protein: CGNSSGTASYEQYF.

The J gene is TRBJ2-7, the V gene TRBV11-1; 8 bases are shared with TRBD1. This CDR3 has 16 amino acids. Trimming removed 4 bases from V and 2 bases from J; junction bases left unmatched: 10. Germline V gives CDR1 SGHAT, CDR2 FQDESV (reference sequence). CDR3 in DNA: TGTGCCAGCAGCTATGACTTAGGGACAGGTCCCTACGAGCAGTACTTC. Its protein product is CASSYDLGTGPYEQYF.

The genes are TRBV30 and TRBJ2-7; tentatively, D is TRBD2 (5 bases). Germline V gene lookup returns CDR1 GTSNPN and CDR2 SVGIG (reference sequence). CDR3 length: 14 residues. The V end was cut by 7 bases, the J end by 0 bases, with 16 bases between. The CDR3 sequence: CALNRGTSSYEQYF. The CDR3 DNA follows: TGTGCCTTGAATCGGGGAACTAGCTCCTACGAGCAGTACTTC.

This clonotype was observed a single time. Because the CDR3 is missing its conserved closing phenylalanine or tryptophan, this is likely a read error. The gene calls are TRBV4-1 and TRBJ1-1; D remains ambiguous. The germline V gene encodes CDR1 MGHRA and CDR2 YSYEKL. CDR3 length: 14 residues. The chain's CDR3 is CANSHRTENTDAFI. The DNA of the CDR3 is TGCGCCAACAGCCACCGGACGGAGAACACTGATGCTTTCATT.

This clonotype was seen just once. One end of the junction varies from germline; a read error may be responsible. The rearrangement uses TRBV11-1 and TRBJ2-1, with D perhaps TRBD1 or TRBD2 (5 bases each). The CDR3 runs 13 residues. Germline loops: CDR1 SGHAT, CDR2 FQDESV (reference sequence). CDR3 sequence: CASCQGPNNELFF. The CDR3, as DNA: TGTGCCAGCTGCCAGGGACCTAACAATGAGCTGTTCTTC.

In regard to this clonotype: At one end the junction does not follow the germline gene, possibly because of a read error. The rearrangement uses TRBV20-1 and TRBJ2-5; TRBD2 aligns across 10 bases. This CDR3 region has 14 residues. CDR1 and CDR2 from the germline V gene are DFQATT and SNEGSKA (reference sequence). The CDR3 DNA reads TGCAGTGCTAGAATGGCTAGCGGGAGTGAGACCCATTACTTC. Amino acids: CSARMASGSETHYF.

A single count supports this clonotype. This could be a read error, since a much larger clone is one nucleotide away. The rearrangement uses TRBV7-9 and TRBJ2-7; 9 positions agree with TRBD1. Germline loops: CDR1 SEHNR, CDR2 FQNEAQ (reference sequence). This CDR3 is built from 14 residues. CDR3 nucleotide sequence: TGTGTCAGCAGCAACCGGGACAGGGACTACGAGCAGTACTTC. Amino acid sequence: CVSSNRDRDYEQYF.

This clonotype was seen just once. Given a much more abundant clone one base away, this may be a read error. This chain uses TRBV11-2 with TRBJ1-5; the D gene is possibly TRBD1 (5 bases). The CDR3 runs 13 residues. Germline V lookup: CDR1 SGHAT, CDR2 FQNNGV. Trimming pared 5 bases from V and 6 bases from J, leaving 11 bases between. The CDR3 reads CASSPGGSQPQHF. The DNA for the CDR3 is TGTGCCAGCAGCCCGGGGGGGAGTCAGCCCCAGCATTTT.

To note about this clonotype: The junction differs from germline at one of its ends, possibly a read error. The chain joins TRBV29-1 to TRBJ2-1; TRBD2 is a possible D gene (5 bases). CDR1 SQVTM and CDR2 ANQGSEA come from the germline V gene. The CDR3 runs to 14 residues. Here the CDR3 DNA reads TGCAGCGTCGAGCCCGGTTTTACCTATAATGAGCGGCTCTTC. Translating it yields CSVEPGFTYNERLF.

As regards this clonotype: Mismatch with germline at one junction end may stem from a read error. The chain links TRBV7-9 to TRBJ2-7; D is unresolved. Looked up from germline, CDR1 is SEHNR and CDR2 is FQNEAQ (reference sequence). The CDR3 is 12 residues long. The CDR3 coding sequence is TGTGACAGCAGTCATCCGAGTGGCGAGCAGTACTTC. Its translation: CDSSHPSGEQYF.